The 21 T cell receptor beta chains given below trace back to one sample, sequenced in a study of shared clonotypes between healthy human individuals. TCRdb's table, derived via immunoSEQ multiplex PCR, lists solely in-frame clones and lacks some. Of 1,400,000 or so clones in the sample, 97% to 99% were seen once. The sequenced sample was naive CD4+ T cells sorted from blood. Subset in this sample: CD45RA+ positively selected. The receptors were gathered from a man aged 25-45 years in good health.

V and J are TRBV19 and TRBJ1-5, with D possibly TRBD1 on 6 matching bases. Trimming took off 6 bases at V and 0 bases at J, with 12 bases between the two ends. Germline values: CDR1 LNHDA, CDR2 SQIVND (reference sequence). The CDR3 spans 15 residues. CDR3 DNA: TGTGCCAGTAGCGACAGGATACATAGCAATCAGCCCCAGCATTTT. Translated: CASSDRIHSNQPQHF.

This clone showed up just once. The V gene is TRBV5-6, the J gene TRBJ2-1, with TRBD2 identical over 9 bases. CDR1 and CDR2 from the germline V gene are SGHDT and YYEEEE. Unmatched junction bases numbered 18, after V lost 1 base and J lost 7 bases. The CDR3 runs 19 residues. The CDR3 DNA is TGTGCCAGCAGCTTGTGGTGGATACAAGCGGGAGGCCCCACGAATGAGCAGTTCTTC. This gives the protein CASSLWWIQAGGPTNEQFF.

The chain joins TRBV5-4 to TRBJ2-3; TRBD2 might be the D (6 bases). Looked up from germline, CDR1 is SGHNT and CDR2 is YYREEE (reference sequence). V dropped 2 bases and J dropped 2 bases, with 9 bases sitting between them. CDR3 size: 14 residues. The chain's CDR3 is CASSLTGVTDTQYF. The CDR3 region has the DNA TGTGCCAGCAGCTTAACGGGAGTCACAGATACGCAGTATTTT.

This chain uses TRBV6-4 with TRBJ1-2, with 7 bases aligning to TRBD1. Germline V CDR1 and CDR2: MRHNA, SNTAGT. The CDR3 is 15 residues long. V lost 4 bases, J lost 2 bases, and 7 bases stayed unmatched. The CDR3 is CASSVEGQANYGYTF. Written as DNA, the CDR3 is TGTGCCAGCAGTGTAGAAGGACAGGCCAACTATGGCTACACCTTC.

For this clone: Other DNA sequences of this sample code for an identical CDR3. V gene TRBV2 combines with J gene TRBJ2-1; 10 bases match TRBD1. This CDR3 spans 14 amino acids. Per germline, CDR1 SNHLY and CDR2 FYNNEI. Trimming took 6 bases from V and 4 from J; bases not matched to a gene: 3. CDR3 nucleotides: TGTGCCAGCAGCGGGGACAGGGGTTACAATGAGCAGTTCTTC. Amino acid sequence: CASSGDRGYNEQFF.

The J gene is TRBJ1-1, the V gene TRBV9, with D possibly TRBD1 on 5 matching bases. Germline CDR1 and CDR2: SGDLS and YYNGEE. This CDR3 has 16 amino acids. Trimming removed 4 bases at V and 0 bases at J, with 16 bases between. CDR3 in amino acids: CASSISPAGMNTEAFF. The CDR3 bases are TGTGCCAGCAGCATCTCCCCTGCAGGGATGAACACTGAAGCTTTCTTT.

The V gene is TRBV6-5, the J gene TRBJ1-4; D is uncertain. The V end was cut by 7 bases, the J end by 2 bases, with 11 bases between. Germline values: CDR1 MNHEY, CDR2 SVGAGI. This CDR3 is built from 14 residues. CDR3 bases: TGTGCCAGCAAAAAGACGGATACTAATGAAAAACTGTTTTTT. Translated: CASKKTDTNEKLFF.

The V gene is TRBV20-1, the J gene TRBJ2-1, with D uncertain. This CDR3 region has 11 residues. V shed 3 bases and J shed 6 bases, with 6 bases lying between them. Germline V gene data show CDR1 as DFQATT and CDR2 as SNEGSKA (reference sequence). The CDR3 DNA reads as TGCAGTGCTAGCACTTCCAATGAGCAGTTCTTC. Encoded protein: CSASTSNEQFF.

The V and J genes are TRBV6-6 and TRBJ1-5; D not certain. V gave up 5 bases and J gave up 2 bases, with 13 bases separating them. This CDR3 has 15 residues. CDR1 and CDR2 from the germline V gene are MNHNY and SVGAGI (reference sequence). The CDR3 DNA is TGTGCCAGCAGTACCGGTCATCCGGGCAATCAGCCCCAGCATTTT. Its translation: CASSTGHPGNQPQHF.

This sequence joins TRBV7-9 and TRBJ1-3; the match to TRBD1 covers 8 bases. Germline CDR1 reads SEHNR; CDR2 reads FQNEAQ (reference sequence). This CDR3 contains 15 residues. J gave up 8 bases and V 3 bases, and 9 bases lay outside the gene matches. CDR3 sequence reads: CASSLAGGFEDTIYF. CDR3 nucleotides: TGTGCCAGCAGCTTGGCAGGGGGCTTCGAAGACACCATATATTTT.

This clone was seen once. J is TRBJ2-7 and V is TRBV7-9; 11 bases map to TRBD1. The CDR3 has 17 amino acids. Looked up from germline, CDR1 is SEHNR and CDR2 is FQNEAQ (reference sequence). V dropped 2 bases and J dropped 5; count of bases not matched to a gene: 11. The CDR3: CASSLTWPGTGGDEQYF. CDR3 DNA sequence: TGTGCCAGCAGCTTAACATGGCCGGGGACAGGGGGAGACGAGCAGTACTTC.

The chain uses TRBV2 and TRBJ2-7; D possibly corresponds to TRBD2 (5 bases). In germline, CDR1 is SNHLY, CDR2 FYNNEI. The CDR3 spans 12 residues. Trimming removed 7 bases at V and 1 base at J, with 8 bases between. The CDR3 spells CASIEGSYEQYF. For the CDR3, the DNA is TGTGCCAGCATTGAGGGTTCCTACGAGCAGTACTTC.

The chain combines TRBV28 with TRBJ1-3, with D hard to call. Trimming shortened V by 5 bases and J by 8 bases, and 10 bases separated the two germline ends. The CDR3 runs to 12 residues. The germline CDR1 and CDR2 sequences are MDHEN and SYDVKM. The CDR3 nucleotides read TGTGCCAGCAGTCCCGGGAAGGACACCATATATTTT. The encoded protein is CASSPGKDTIYF.

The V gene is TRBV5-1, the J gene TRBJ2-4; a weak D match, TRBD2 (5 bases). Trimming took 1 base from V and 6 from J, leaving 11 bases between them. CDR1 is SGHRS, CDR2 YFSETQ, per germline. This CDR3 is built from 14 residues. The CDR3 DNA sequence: TGCGCCAGCAGCTTGAACGGGATCGGAAACATTCAGTACTTC. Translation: CASSLNGIGNIQYF.

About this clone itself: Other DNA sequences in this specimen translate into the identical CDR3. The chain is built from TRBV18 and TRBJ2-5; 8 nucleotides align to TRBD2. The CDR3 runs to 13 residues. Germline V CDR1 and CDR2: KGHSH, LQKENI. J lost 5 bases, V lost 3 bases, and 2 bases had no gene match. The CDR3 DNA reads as TGTGCCAGCTCACCTCGGGGGGGTGAGACCCAGTACTTC. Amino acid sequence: CASSPRGGETQYF.

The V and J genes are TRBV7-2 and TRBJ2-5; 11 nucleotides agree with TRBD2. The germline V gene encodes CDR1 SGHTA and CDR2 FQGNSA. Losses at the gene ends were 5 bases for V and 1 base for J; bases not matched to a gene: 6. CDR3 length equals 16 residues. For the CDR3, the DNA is TGTGCCAGCAGCGGCCTAGCGGGAGGAGGCCAAGAGACCCAGTACTTC. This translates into CASSGLAGGGQETQYF.

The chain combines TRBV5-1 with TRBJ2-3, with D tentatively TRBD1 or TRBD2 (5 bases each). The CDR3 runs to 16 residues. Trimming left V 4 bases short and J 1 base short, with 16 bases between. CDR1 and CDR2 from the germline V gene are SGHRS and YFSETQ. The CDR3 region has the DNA TGCGCCAGCAGCCTCGGGGCTTTCTCAGGCACAGATACGCAGTATTTT. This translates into CASSLGAFSGTDTQYF.

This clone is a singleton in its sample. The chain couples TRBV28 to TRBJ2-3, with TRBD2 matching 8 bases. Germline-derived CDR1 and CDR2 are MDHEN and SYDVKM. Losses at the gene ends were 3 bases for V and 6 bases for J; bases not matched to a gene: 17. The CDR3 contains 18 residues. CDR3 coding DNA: TGTGCCAGCAGTTTTATAATTGGGCGGGAGGACCCCCGTGATACGCAGTATTTT. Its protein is CASSFIIGREDPRDTQYF.

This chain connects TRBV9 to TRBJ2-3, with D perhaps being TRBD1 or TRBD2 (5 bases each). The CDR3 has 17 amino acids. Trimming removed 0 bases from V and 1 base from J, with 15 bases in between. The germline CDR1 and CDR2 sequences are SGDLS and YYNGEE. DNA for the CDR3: TGTGCCAGCAGCGTAGCCGTCGGGCAGGGAGGCACAGATACGCAGTATTTT. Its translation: CASSVAVGQGGTDTQYF.

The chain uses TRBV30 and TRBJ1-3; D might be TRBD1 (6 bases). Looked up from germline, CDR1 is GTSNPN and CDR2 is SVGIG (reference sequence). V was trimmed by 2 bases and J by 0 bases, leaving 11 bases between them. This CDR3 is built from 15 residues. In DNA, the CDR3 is TGTGCCTGGAGTCGAACAGGGAACTCTGGAAACACCATATATTTT. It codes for CAWSRTGNSGNTIYF.

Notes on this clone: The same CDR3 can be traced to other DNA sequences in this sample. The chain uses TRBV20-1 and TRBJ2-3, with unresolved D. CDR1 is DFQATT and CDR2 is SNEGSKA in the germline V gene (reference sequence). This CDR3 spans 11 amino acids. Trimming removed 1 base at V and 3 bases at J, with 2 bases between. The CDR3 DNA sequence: TGCAGTGCTAGAGTAACAGATACGCAGTATTTT. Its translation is CSARVTDTQYF.